These 20 T cell receptor beta chains originate from one sample sequenced in a study of T-cell memory formation after mild COVID-19. TCRdb ran MiXCR on the 5' RACE reads and lists one entry per CDR3 protein. The sample has around 130,000 distinct CDR3 sequences; approximately 15% are singletons. The sample comprised PBMCs or a T cell subset sorted from them (not recorded which). Source of these receptors: an adult woman who had mild COVID-19 (a few samples of this study predate the infection). Cell type and time point are not known.

The chain combines TRBV11-1 with TRBJ2-1, with D maybe TRBD2 (6 bases). CDR3 size: 14 residues. Germline V CDR1 and CDR2: SGHAT, FQDESV (reference sequence). The ends were cut back, 0 bases at V and 10 bases at J, with 13 bases in the middle. CDR3 nucleotides: TGTGCCAGCAGCTTAGCGGGGGGACTTCGGGAGCAGTTCTTC. This codes for CASSLAGGLREQFF.

The chain joins TRBV29-1 to TRBJ2-6; 8 nucleotides agree with TRBD1. From germline, CDR1 is SQVTM and CDR2 ANQGSEA. The CDR3 has 17 amino acids. V lost 6 bases and J lost 0; bases outside the gene matches: 10. The CDR3 protein is CSVAGTGSPSGANVLTF. In DNA form, the CDR3 reads TGCAGCGTCGCCGGGACAGGTTCGCCCTCTGGGGCCAACGTCCTGACTTTC.

CDR3 nucleotides: TGTGCCAGCAGTATATTGGGTTACCGCACAGATACGCAGTATTTT. As protein: CASSILGYRTDTQYF. This chain uses TRBV27 with TRBJ2-3, with no clear D. From germline, CDR1 is MNHEY and CDR2 SMNVEV (reference sequence). V was pared by 5 bases and J by 1 base, with 13 bases between. The CDR3 length is 15 residues.

This clonotype was picked up a small number of times. This chain's CDR3 is CSAVPRGRYEQYF. For the CDR3, the DNA is TGCAGCGCCGTCCCCCGGGGGCGGTACGAGCAGTACTTC. The chain links TRBV29-1 to TRBJ2-7; D may match TRBD1 or TRBD2 (6 bases each). Looked up from germline, CDR1 is SQVTM and CDR2 is ANQGSEA. Trimming pared 7 bases from V and 4 bases from J, leaving 17 bases between. This CDR3 region has 13 residues.

There are many counts of this clonotype. The rearrangement uses TRBV27 and TRBJ2-7; D is possibly TRBD1 (5 bases). Deletions cut 6 bases from V and 2 bases from J, with 14 bases between. This CDR3 comprises 14 residues. Germline assignment: CDR1 MNHEY and CDR2 SMNVEV (reference sequence). The CDR3 sequence is CASRKQVAPYEQYF. CDR3 DNA sequence: TGTGCCAGCAGAAAACAGGTCGCGCCCTACGAGCAGTACTTC.

This clonotype was detected a few times. The V call is TRBV4-1, the J call TRBJ2-1, with D unresolved. The V end was cut by 3 bases, the J end by 0 bases, with 12 bases between. The length of the CDR3 is 16 residues. Germline CDR1 reads MGHRA; CDR2 reads YSYEKL. For the CDR3, the DNA is TGCGCCAGCAGCCAGGAGAGAATGAGCTCCTACAATGAGCAGTTCTTC. Translation gives CASSQERMSSYNEQFF.

At least ten counts were recorded for this clonotype. The V call is TRBV4-3, the J call TRBJ2-7, with D unresolved. This CDR3 comprises 15 residues. Per germline, CDR1 LGHNA and CDR2 YSLEER. Trimming pared 0 bases from V and 6 bases from J, leaving 15 bases between. CDR3 nucleotides: TGCGCCAGCAGCCAAGATTTGCGGTCATTTTCCGAGCAGTACTTC. This encodes CASSQDLRSFSEQYF.

The rearrangement joins TRBV25-1 to TRBJ2-1, with 10 nucleotides matching TRBD1. The trim removed 1 base at V and 7 bases at J, leaving 19 bases unmatched. The CDR3 runs 20 residues. From germline, CDR1 is MGHDK and CDR2 SYGVNS. The CDR3 sequence is CASSESPSLSWDRGTNEQFF. The CDR3 DNA sequence: TGTGCCAGCAGTGAATCGCCGTCCCTTAGTTGGGACAGGGGTACAAATGAGCAGTTCTTC.

This chain connects TRBV5-1 to TRBJ2-6, with 7 bases aligning to TRBD1. This CDR3 spans 17 amino acids. J gave up 0 bases and V 4 bases, and 7 bases lay outside the gene matches. Germline values: CDR1 SGHRS, CDR2 YFSETQ. As DNA, the CDR3 is TGCGCCAGCAGCCGAGGGACAGCCATCTCTGGGGCCAACGTCCTGACTTTC. It yields the protein CASSRGTAISGANVLTF.

The chain is built from TRBV7-2 and TRBJ2-7, with 7 bases aligning to TRBD2. CDR3 length: 15 amino acids. The J segment lost 0 bases and the V segment lost 3 bases, leaving 5 bases of the junction unmatched. Germline CDR1 is SGHTA and CDR2 is FQGNSA. CDR3 amino acids: CASSLWRESSYEQYF. In DNA, the CDR3 is TGTGCCAGCAGCTTGTGGCGGGAGAGCTCCTACGAGCAGTACTTC. The full variable domain, rest sourced from reference TRBV7-2 and TRBJ2-7, is GAGVSQSPSNKVTEKGKDVELRCDPISGHTALYWYRQSLGQGLEFLIYFQGNSAPDKSGLPSDRFSAERTGGSVSTLTIQRTQQEDSAVYLCASSLWRESSYEQYFGPGTRLTVT.

The rearrangement links TRBV25-1 to TRBJ2-7; unclear D gene. CDR3 size: 12 residues. Trimming left V 5 bases short and J 2 bases short, with 7 bases between. CDR1 is MGHDK and CDR2 is SYGVNS in the germline V gene. CDR3 in DNA: TGTGCCAGCAGTATAGTAACCTACGAGCAGTACTTC. This gives the protein CASSIVTYEQYF.

The chain recombines TRBV13 with TRBJ2-5; 7 nucleotides align to TRBD2. The CDR3 sequence is 16 residues long. Germline values: CDR1 PRHDT, CDR2 FYEKMQ (reference sequence). V gave up 4 bases and J gave up 5 bases; unmatched junction bases: 13. CDR3 in DNA: TGTGCCAGCAGCTCGAAAGGGGCGGGAGTCCACGAGACCCAGTACTTC. Encoded protein: CASSSKGAGVHETQYF.

This clonotype was counted between two and nine times. The chain combines TRBV18 with TRBJ2-7, with D perhaps being TRBD1 or TRBD2 (6 bases each). Germline V gene lookup returns CDR1 KGHSH and CDR2 LQKENI. Trimming left V 2 bases short and J 4 bases short, with 12 bases between. This CDR3 contains 14 residues. The chain's CDR3 is CASSPYREVYEQYF. For the CDR3, the DNA is TGTGCCAGCTCACCATACAGGGAGGTTTACGAGCAGTACTTC.

This clonotype turned up a few times. V gene TRBV14 combines with J gene TRBJ2-2, with TRBD1 identical over 9 bases. This CDR3 is 15 amino acids long. With V trimmed by 4 bases and J by 5 bases, 5 bases remained unmatched. Germline V gene sequence: CDR1 SGHDN, CDR2 FVKESK. The DNA of the CDR3 is TGTGCCAGCAGCCGTAACAGGGGGCAAACCGGGGAGCTGTTTTTT. Translating gives CASSRNRGQTGELFF.

The genes are TRBV11-2 and TRBJ1-1; a possible D gene is TRBD1 (5 bases). The CDR3 is 13 amino acids. Germline lookup yields CDR1 SGHAT and CDR2 FQNNGV. Trimming pared 5 bases from V and 5 bases from J, leaving 12 bases between. Here the CDR3 DNA reads TGTGCCAGCAGCCCCCGCAGGGTAACTGAAGCTTTCTTT. It translates to CASSPRRVTEAFF.

This clonotype was detected ten times or more. V gene TRBV28 combines with J gene TRBJ2-7, with D possibly being TRBD1 (5 bases). Germline V gene lookup returns CDR1 MDHEN and CDR2 SYDVKM. This CDR3 contains 11 residues. V dropped 4 bases and J dropped 9 bases, with 10 bases sitting between them. CDR3 region: CASSSDIRQYF. The CDR3 DNA sequence: TGTGCCAGCAGTTCGGACATCAGGCAGTACTTC.

This clonotype showed up just a few times. The chain uses TRBV18 and TRBJ1-5; D gene unclear. Trimming removed 3 bases at V and 0 bases at J, with 6 bases between. In germline, CDR1 is KGHSH, CDR2 LQKENI. CDR3 length: 14 amino acids. The CDR3: CASSPLDSNQPQHF. For the CDR3, the DNA is TGTGCCAGCTCACCTCTGGATAGCAATCAGCCCCAGCATTTT.

V is TRBV12-3 or TRBV12-4 and J is TRBJ1-3; no clear D gene. The CDR3 totals 15 residues. The V gene lost 6 bases and the J gene lost 0 bases, with 12 bases spanning the gap. CDR3 nucleotides: TGTGCCAGCAGACCGCAAGTGTCCTCTGGAAACACCATATATTTT. It is translated as CASRPQVSSGNTIYF.

This clonotype was detected only a few times. In DNA, the CDR3 is TGTGCCAGCAGTCCCCGTGATACGCAGTATTTT. It codes for CASSPRDTQYF. The chain couples TRBV12-3 or TRBV12-4 to TRBJ2-3; D is uncertain. The CDR3 is made up of 11 amino acids. The V and J ends lost 5 bases and 6 bases respectively, with 6 bases between them.

The chain links TRBV3-1 to TRBJ2-5, with a tentative D call TRBD1 (6 bases). Between the trimmed V and J ends, which lost 0 bases and 0 bases, there was a span of 11 bases. Germline-derived CDR1 and CDR2 are LGHDT and YNNKEL (reference sequence). This CDR3 is built from 16 residues. The chain's CDR3 is CASSQEITGYQETQYF. The CDR3 DNA reads TGTGCCAGCAGCCAAGAAATAACAGGGTACCAAGAGACCCAGTACTTC.